This T cell receptor (beta chain) stems from a study of regulatory T cells in long-lasting Graves disease. This clonotype was detected ten times or more. Its antigen is currently unknown. Sequencing libraries for TCR beta were prepared with iRepertoire HTBI primers and Arm-PCR of CDR3 regions. Authors' analysis steps: Across samples, over 55 TRBV and some 13 TRBJ segments were found. TCRdb re-called the multiplex PCR reads through MiXCR, storing one row per CDR3 protein. None of the V and J calls come from the authors' own analysis; TCRdb made them. The sample yields hundreds of thousands of distinct CDR3 sequences, 16% seen once. Time point defined: newly diagnosed GD, antithyroid drugs for less than 3 months. PBMC-derived RNA was used for the TCR library. Study-level results: Among samples with persistent disease, TRBV28, TRBJ1-2 and TRBJ2-5 were favored.

The ends lost 7 bases at V and 8 bases at J; junction bases unmatched: 11. In germline, CDR1 is SQVTM, CDR2 ANQGSEA. The CDR3 runs to 14 residues. The same sample was also used in a study of T cells in Graves' hyperthyroidism and ophthalmopathy. That study adds: Using the HTBI primer set, a first-round RT-PCR was run on the TCR CDR3. From stable hyperthyroidism, ophthalmopathy was set apart by a 13 V-J model.

Sequencing used peripheral blood mononuclear cells (PBMCs), obtained at new diagnosis, from a patient treated with antithyroid drugs. The V call is TRBV29-1, the J call TRBJ2-1; 10 nucleotides match TRBD2. The TCR sequence derives from a woman younger than 45 with Graves disease. This CDR3 reads CSAGSASGSYEQFF. DNA for the CDR3: TGCAGCGCTGGGTCGGCTAGCGGGAGCTATGAGCAGTTCTTC.